This is a list of T cell receptor beta chains from one sample in a study of blood T cells in healthy people across ages. TCRdb itself ran the 5' RACE reads through MiXCR, one entry per CDR3 protein. The sample carries 750,000 or so distinct CDR3 sequences, roughly 25% recorded once. The data were also submitted as part of a second study, on T cells of mothers and their children.

What was sequenced was blood. These TCRs come from a boy aged 5-17 years in good health. CDR3s include the opening cysteine and the closing phenylalanine or tryptophan. The D gene is left open where the match is weak. Clone size, where shown, is once, few, many, or a class for clones that have expanded.

clone_size j_call cdr3_length d_call v_call cdr3_nt cdr3_aa
few TRBJ1-2 15 TRBD1 TRBV29-1 TGCAGCGTTGGGACAGGGCGTGGGGACAACTATGGCTACACCTTC CSVGTGRGDNYGYTF
NA TRBJ1-2 12 NA TRBV9 TGTGCCAGCAGCGCGCCTAGGGGAGGCTACACCTTC CASSAPRGGYTF
few TRBJ1-3 15 NA TRBV7-2 TGTGCCAGCAGCTTATCATTCACAACCGGAAACACCATATATTTT CASSLSFTTGNTIYF
few TRBJ1-4 14 NA TRBV3-1 TGTGCCAGCAGCCAAAAGGACGGGAGTGAAAAACTGTTTTTT CASSQKDGSEKLFF
few TRBJ2-1 13 NA TRBV20-1 TGCAGTGCTAGGACAGACCCCAGCAATGAGCAGTTCTTC CSARTDPSNEQFF
NA TRBJ2-6 15 NA TRBV9 TGTGCCAGCAGCGAGGGCACCTCTGGGGCCAACGTCCTGACTTTC CASSEGTSGANVLTF
NA TRBJ2-1 15 TRBD2 TRBV5-1 TGCGCCAGCAGCTTGAACCTAGCGGGCTACAATGAGCAGTTCTTC CASSLNLAGYNEQFF
few TRBJ1-4 15 NA TRBV27 TGTGCCAGCAGTAACCACGGATGGCCTAATGAAAAACTGTTTTTT CASSNHGWPNEKLFF
NA TRBJ2-5 14 TRBD2 TRBV12-3/TRBV12-4 TGTGCCAGCAGTCGTCTAGCGGGGGCAGGGACCCAGTACTTC CASSRLAGAGTQYF
few TRBJ2-5 12 NA TRBV7-9 TGTGCCAGCAGCTTTAATTATCAGACCCAGTACTTC CASSFNYQTQYF
NA TRBJ2-5 16 NA TRBV12-3/TRBV12-4 TGTGCCAGCAGCGCTCCTGGGGTGGTAGCGGCAGAGACCCAGTACTTC CASSAPGVVAAETQYF
NA TRBJ2-7 15 NA TRBV20-1 TGCAGTGCTAGAGCCGGTAGCGAGGTCGTCTACGAGCAGTACTTC CSARAGSEVVYEQYF
NA TRBJ2-1 15 TRBD2 TRBV29-1 TGCAGCGTTCAGACTAGCGGGGGGTTTGGGAATGAGCAGTTCTTC CSVQTSGGFGNEQFF
NA TRBJ1-3 16 NA TRBV12-3/TRBV12-4 TGTGCCAGCAGTCCCCGGGGGGGGAGTGATGGAAACACCATATATTTT CASSPRGGSDGNTIYF
few TRBJ2-7 13 TRBD2 TRBV7-9 TGTGCCAGCACGGGGACTAGCGGTTACGAGCAGTACTTC CASTGTSGYEQYF
few TRBJ2-5 13 NA TRBV3-1 TGTGCCAGCAGCACGTCCCATGGATTGACCCAGTACTTC CASSTSHGLTQYF
few TRBJ2-7 11 NA TRBV27 TGTGCCAGCGCGGACTACTACGAGCAGTACTTC CASADYYEQYF
few TRBJ1-2 10 NA TRBV29-1 TGCAGCGTCCAGGATTATGGCTACACCTTC CSVQDYGYTF
NA TRBJ1-2 13 TRBD1 TRBV7-9 TGTGCCAGCAGTCCTACAGGGGCCGGAGGCTACACCTTC CASSPTGAGGYTF
NA TRBJ2-5 17 TRBD1 TRBV12-3/TRBV12-4 TGTGCCAGCAGTCCATACAGAACCGGGACAGGGGTTGAGACCCAGTACTTC CASSPYRTGTGVETQYF
NA TRBJ1-2 13 NA TRBV6-4 TGTGCCAGCAGTGACCCTGGCGGGGTCGGCTACACCTTC CASSDPGGVGYTF
few TRBJ2-5 14 TRBD2 TRBV29-1 TGCAGCGCACTACCGGGACTAGAACAAGAGACCCAGTACTTC CSALPGLEQETQYF
many TRBJ2-5 14 NA TRBV7-9 TGTGCCAGCAGTTTATCCAGGGGTCAAGAGACCCAGTACTTC CASSLSRGQETQYF
NA TRBJ1-2 13 NA TRBV20-1 TGCAGTGCTAGGCCCTACAGGGTGGACGGCTACACCTTC CSARPYRVDGYTF
NA TRBJ2-2 16 NA TRBV5-1 TGCGCCAGCAGCAAAACAGGGTTAGGGGACACCGGGGAGCTGTTTTTT CASSKTGLGDTGELFF
NA TRBJ1-1 16 NA TRBV29-1 TGCAGCGTTACTCCCAGGTTCAGGCTTAGGAACACTGAAGCTTTCTTT CSVTPRFRLRNTEAFF
few TRBJ2-1 15 NA TRBV3-1 TGTGCCAGCAGCACTCGGGACTTCTTCTACAATGAGCAGTTCTTC CASSTRDFFYNEQFF
once TRBJ2-7 12 NA TRBV20-1 TGCAGTGCTAGTTATGGGGAGTACGAGCAGTACTTC CSASYGEYEQYF